This T cell receptor beta chain was retrieved from a study of blood T cell repertoires in COVID-19. In the study overall: Sample material is recorded as cDNA or gDNA derived from T cells, B-cell-depleted T cells, or PBMCs.

Assay used: immunoSEQ multiplex PCR; TCRdb lists only in-frame clones, some missing. The repertoire holds approximately 330,000 clones, with approximately 90% as singletons. The CDR3 spans 16 residues. V trimming: 1 base; J trimming: 2 bases; junction bases outside the gene matches: 5. CDR1 SGHVS and CDR2 FQNEAQ come from the germline V gene. One Seattle source followed patients from active infection through their disease course. The receptor was derived from a man aged 30-40 years with COVID-19, enrolled during active disease. The source material was peripheral blood. The genes are TRBV7-8 and TRBJ2-7; 10 nucleotides agree with TRBD2. The CDR3 nucleotides are TGTGCCAGCAGCTTAGGGGAACTAGCGGGACCCTACGAGCAGTACTTC. Its translation: CASSLGELAGPYEQYF.